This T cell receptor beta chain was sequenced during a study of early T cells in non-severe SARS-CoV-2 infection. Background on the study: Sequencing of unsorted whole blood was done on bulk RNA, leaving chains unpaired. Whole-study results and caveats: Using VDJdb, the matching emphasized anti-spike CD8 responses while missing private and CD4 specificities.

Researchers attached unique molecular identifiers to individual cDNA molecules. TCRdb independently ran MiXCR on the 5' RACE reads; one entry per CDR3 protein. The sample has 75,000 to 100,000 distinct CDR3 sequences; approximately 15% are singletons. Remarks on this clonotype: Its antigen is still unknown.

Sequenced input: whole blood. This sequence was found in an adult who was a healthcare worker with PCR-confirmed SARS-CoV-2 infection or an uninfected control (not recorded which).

The CDR3 region is CSVGQGRNQPQHF. In DNA, the CDR3 is TGCAGCGTTGGACAGGGGAGGAATCAGCCCCAGCATTTT. The chain has TRBV29-1 and TRBJ1-5; 8 bases map to TRBD1. The CDR3 is 13 amino acids. The junction had 3 bases not matched to a gene; V was cut back by 4 bases and J by 4 bases. Germline V gene lookup returns CDR1 SQVTM and CDR2 ANQGSEA.